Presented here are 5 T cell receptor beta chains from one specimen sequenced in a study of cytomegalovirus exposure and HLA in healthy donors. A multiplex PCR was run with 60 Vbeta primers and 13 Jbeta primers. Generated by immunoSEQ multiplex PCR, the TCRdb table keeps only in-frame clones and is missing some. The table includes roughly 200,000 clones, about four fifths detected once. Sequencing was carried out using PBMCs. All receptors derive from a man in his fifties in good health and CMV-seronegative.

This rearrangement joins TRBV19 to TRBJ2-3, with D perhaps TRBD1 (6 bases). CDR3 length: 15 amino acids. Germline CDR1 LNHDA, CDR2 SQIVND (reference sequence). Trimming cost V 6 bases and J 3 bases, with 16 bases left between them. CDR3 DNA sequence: TGTGCCAGTAGCAACTGGCAGGGGATAACAGATACGCAGTATTTT. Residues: CASSNWQGITDTQYF.

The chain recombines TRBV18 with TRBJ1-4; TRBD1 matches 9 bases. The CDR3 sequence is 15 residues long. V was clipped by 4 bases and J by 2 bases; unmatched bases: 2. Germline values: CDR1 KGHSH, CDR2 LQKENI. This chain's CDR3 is CASSLGTGTNEKLFF. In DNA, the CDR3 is TGTGCCAGCTCACTGGGGACAGGGACTAATGAAAAACTGTTTTTT.

The CDR3 region is CASSLASGSSNEQFF. CDR3 nucleotides: TGTGCCAGCAGCTTAGCTAGCGGGAGTTCTAATGAGCAGTTCTTC. The chain links TRBV7-9 to TRBJ2-1, with 9 bases fitting TRBD2. This CDR3 is 15 amino acids long. V lost 0 bases and J lost 7; bases outside the gene matches: 4. Germline V gives CDR1 SEHNR, CDR2 FQNEAQ (reference sequence).

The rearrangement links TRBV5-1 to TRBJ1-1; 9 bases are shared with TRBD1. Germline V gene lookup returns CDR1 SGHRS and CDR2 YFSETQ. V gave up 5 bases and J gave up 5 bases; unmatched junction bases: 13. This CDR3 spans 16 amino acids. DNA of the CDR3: TGCGCCAGCAGTAGCCGGTGGGACAGGGTTGAGACTGAAGCTTTCTTT. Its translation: CASSSRWDRVETEAFF.

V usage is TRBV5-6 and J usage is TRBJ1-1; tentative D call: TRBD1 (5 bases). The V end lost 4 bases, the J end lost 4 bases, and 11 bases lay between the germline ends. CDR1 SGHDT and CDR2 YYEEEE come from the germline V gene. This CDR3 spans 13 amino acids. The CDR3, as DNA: TGTGCCAGCAGCCGGACAAGAAGCACTGAAGCTTTCTTT. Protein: CASSRTRSTEAFF.